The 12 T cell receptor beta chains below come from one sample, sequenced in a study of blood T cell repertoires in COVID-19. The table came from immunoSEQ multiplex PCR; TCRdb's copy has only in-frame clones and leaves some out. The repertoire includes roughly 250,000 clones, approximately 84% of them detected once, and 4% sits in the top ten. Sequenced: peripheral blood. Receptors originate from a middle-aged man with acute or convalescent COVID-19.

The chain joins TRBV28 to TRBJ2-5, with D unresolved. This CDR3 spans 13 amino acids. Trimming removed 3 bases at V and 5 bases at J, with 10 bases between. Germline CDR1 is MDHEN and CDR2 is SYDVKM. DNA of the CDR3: TGTGCCAGCAGTTTCTCCAGGCCGGAGACCCAGTACTTC. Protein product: CASSFSRPETQYF.

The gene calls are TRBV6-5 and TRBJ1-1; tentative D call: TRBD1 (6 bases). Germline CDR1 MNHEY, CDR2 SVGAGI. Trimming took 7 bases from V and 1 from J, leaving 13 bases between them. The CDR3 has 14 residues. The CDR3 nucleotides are TGTGCCAGCACCTCGGACAGTTCGAACACTGAAGCTTTCTTT. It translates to CASTSDSSNTEAFF.

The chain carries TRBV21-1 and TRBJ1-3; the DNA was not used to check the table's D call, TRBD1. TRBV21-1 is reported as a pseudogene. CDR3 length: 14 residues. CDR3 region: CASSAGQGGNTIYF. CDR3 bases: TGTGCCAGCAGTGCGGGACAGGGCGGAAACACCATATATTTT.

This CDR3 is CASSPYDSANYGYTF. CDR3 DNA sequence: TGTGCCAGTAGTCCTTATGACAGCGCTAACTATGGCTACACCTTC. V gene TRBV19 combines with J gene TRBJ1-2, with a tentative D call TRBD1 (5 bases). Trimming cost V 5 bases and J 0 bases, with 13 bases left between them. The CDR3 is 15 amino acids. CDR1 and CDR2 (germline): LNHDA, SQIVND (reference sequence).

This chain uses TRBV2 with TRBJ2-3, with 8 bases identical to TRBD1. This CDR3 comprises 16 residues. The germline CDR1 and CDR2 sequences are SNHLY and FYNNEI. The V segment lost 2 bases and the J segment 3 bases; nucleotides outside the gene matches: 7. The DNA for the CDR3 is TGTGCCAGCAGTGAACGGGCCAGGGGGCCAACAGATACGCAGTATTTT. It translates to CASSERARGPTDTQYF.

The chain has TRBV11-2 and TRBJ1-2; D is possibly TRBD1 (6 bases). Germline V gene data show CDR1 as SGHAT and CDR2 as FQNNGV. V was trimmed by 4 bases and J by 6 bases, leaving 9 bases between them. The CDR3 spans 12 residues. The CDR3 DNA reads TGTGCCAGCAGCTCACAGGGCGATGGCTACACCTTC. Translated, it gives CASSSQGDGYTF.

The CDR3 here is CASSLVSAGTPSGELFF. The CDR3 bases are TGTGCCAGCAGCTTAGTATCCGCAGGGACACCTTCTGGGGAGCTGTTTTTT. J is TRBJ2-2 and V is TRBV7-9, with D possibly being TRBD1 (6 bases). The CDR3 spans 17 residues. V dropped 1 base and J dropped 8 bases, with 20 bases sitting between them. From germline, CDR1 is SEHNR and CDR2 FQNEAQ (reference sequence).

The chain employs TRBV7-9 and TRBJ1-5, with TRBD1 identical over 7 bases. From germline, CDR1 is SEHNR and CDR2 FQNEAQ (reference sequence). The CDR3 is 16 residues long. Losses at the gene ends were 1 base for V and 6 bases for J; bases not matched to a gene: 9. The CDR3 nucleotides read TGTGCCAGCAGCTTAGTCGCAGGGGGTAAGGGTCAGCCCCAGCATTTT. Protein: CASSLVAGGKGQPQHF.

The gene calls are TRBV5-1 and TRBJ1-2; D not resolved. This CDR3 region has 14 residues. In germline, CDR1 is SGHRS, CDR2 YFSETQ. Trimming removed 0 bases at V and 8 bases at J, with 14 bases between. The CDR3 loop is CASSLEPDQAGYTF. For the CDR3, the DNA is TGCGCCAGCAGCTTGGAGCCCGACCAAGCGGGCTACACCTTC.

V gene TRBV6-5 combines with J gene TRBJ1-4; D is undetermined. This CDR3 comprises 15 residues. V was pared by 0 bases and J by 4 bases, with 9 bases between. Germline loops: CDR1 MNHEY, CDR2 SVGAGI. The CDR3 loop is CASSYSGPVNEKLFF. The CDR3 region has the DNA TGTGCCAGCAGTTACTCTGGGCCCGTTAATGAAAAACTGTTTTTT.

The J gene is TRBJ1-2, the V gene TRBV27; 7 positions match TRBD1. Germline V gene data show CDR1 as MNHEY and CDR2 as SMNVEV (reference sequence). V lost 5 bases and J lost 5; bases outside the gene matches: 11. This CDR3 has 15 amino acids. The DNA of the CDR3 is TGTGCCAGCAGTCTCTCCGGGACAGAACAATATGGCTACACCTTC. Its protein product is CASSLSGTEQYGYTF.

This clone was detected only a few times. CDR3 in amino acids: CASRINRGTNQPQHF. The CDR3 coding sequence is TGCGCCAGCAGAATAAACAGGGGTACCAATCAGCCCCAGCATTTT. This chain uses TRBV10-1 with TRBJ1-5, with 7 bases lining up with TRBD1. The V gene's germline CDR1 is WNHNN and CDR2 SYGVQD (reference sequence). The CDR3 spans 15 residues. With 6 bases clipped from V and 3 bases from J, the junction kept 8 bases outside the gene matches.